The clone carrying this T cell receptor (beta chain) has at least ten counts. V lost 2 bases to trimming and J lost 0 bases, with 11 bases between them. The CDR3 totals 16 residues. Germline V gene data show CDR1 as SGHRS and CDR2 as YFSETQ. This record belongs to a study of T cells in Graves' hyperthyroidism and ophthalmopathy. RNA transcripts yielded amplified TCR beta CDR3 regions. HTBI primers were the set used in a first-round RT-PCR of the TCR CDR3. TCRdb redid the calling of the multiplex PCR reads with MiXCR, one entry per CDR3 protein. The table includes approximately 330,000 distinct CDR3 sequences, around a sixth detected once.

Sequencing input: blood. This chain uses TRBV5-1 with TRBJ1-4; possibly TRBD1 for D (5 bases). The receptor comes from a woman between 45 and 60 years old with Graves' hyperthyroidism. The chain's CDR3 is CASSFGGGATNEKLFF. The CDR3 coding sequence is TGCGCCAGCAGCTTTGGGGGAGGAGCAACTAATGAAAAACTGTTTTTT.